This TCR beta chain was found in a study of neurological immune-mediated disorders. This clonotype was seen ten or more times. Using its own MiXCR run on the 5' RACE reads, TCRdb lists one record per CDR3 protein. This sample carries around 94,000 distinct CDR3 sequences, roughly 3.5% of them seen once, and the ten largest clones take roughly 6.4%. V was pared by 5 bases and J by 3 bases, with 8 bases between. The CDR3 runs to 12 residues. Germline V gives CDR1 SQVTM, CDR2 ANQGSEA. The V gene is TRBV29-1, the J gene TRBJ2-1; D call uncertain. This receptor was taken from a woman aged 18-29 years with multiple sclerosis. The sample was PBMCs. This CDR3 reads CSVNYGYNEQFF. The CDR3 bases are TGCAGCGTTAATTATGGCTACAATGAGCAGTTCTTC.